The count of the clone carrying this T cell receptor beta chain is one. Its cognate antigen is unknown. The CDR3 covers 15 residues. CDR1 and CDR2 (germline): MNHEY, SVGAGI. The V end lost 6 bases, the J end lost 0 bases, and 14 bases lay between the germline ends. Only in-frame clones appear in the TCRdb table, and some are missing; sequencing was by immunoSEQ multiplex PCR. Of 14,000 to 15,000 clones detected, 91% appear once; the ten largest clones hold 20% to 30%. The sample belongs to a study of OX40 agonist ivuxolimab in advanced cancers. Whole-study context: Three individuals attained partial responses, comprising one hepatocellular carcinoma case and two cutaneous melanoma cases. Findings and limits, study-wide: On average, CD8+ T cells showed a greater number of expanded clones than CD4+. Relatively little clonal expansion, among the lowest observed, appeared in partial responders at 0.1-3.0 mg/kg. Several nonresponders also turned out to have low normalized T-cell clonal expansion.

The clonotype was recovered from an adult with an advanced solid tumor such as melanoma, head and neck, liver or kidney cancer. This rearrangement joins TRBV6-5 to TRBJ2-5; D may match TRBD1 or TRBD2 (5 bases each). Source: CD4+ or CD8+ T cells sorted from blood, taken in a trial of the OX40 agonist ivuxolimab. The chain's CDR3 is CASSPWDGNQETQYF. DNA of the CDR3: TGTGCCAGCAGCCCGTGGGACGGGAACCAAGAGACCCAGTACTTC.